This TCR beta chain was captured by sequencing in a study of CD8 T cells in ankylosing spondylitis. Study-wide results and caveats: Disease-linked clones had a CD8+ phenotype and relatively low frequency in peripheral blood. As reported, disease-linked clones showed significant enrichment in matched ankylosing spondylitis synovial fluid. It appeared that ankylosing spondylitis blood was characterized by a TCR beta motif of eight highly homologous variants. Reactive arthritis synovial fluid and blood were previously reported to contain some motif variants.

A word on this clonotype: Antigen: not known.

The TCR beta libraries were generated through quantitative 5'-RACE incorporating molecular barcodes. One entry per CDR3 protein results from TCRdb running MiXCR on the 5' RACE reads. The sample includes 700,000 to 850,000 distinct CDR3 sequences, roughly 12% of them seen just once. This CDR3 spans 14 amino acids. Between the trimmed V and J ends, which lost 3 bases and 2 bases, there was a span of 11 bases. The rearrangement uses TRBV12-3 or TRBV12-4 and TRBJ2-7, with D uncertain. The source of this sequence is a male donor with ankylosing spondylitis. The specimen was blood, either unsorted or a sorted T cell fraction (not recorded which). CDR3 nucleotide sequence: TGTGCCAGCAGTTTTTTCGCGGATACCTACGAGCAGTACTTC. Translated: CASSFFADTYEQYF.